This T cell receptor (beta chain) came from a study of cytomegalovirus exposure and HLA in healthy donors (dated by TCRdb to about 2017). About the investigation overall: An earlier analysis of roughly 570 of the donors reported approximately 260 Gb of sequence data and approximately 120 million unique TCR beta sequences obtained from approximately 180 million T cells. Approximately 300 gigabases of sequencing data and approximately 92 million unique TCR sequences made up an early release that covered around 640 HLA-typed donors. The genetic ancestry cluster associated with self-reported Caucasian donors included 80% to 90% of the roughly 400 genotyped donors. The study aimed to test whether signatures of past pathogen exposure could be identified by cataloging public T cell receptors. Using immunosequencing, the study profiled T cell repertoires from around 680 subjects and related those repertoires to cytomegalovirus serostatus. Along with the approximately 650-subject first cohort, a separate validation cohort of over 90 different subjects was used. The study combined high-throughput TCR immunosequencing, statistical association of individual TCRs with disease status, and machine learning to predict cytomegalovirus infection status. To study patterns of TCR occurrence, a later analysis re-analyzed previously published TCR beta repertoires from more than 550 donors and added high-resolution HLA genotyping. Rather than drawing on any new phenotypic data, the later analysis identified candidate immune exposures from TCR beta sequences and the way those sequences occurred across donors. An earlier analysis of approximately 580 of the donors used high-throughput TCR beta sequencing to judge whether each TCR beta V gene segment behaved as functional or pseudogenic. Donor age, sex, ethnicity and CMV serostatus were collected together with the repertoire data. In a later genetic analysis, genome-wide SNP genotypes for about 65% of the roughly 700 donors were used, and that subset was treated as a discovery cohort. All discovery cohort repertoires had been generated on a single sequencing platform. HLA typing included class I and class II loci at four-digit resolution. The number of typed donors differed by locus: about 629-640 for A, B, C, DRB1 and DQB1; 522 for DQA1; around 610 for DPA1; and about 450 for DPB1. Because of strong linkage in the cohort, roughly five DR-DQ haplotypes were treated as single units for association and clustering. Among around 400 genotyped donors of the cohort, an average of approximately 220,000 unique TCR beta nucleotide sequences was sequenced per donor, of which roughly 17% were non-productive. Overall study results and their limits: A group of highly shared sequence variants was considered likely to be a technical artifact of the sequencing pipeline. Across donors, most TCR sequences were observed very rarely, whereas some public TCRs were present in many individuals. When HLA alleles, especially DR and DQ, strongly co-occurred, attributing TCR associations to individual alleles was difficult. This cohort had only TCR beta chains sequenced, and the lack of alpha or paired-chain data limited which features could be detected. In vitro tests confirmed that a few of the cytomegalovirus-associated TCR beta chains recognize cytomegalovirus antigens. Immune exposure information for the cohort was limited to CMV serostatus. The authors suggested that the approach could potentially be generalized to other disease states and immunological phenotypes. A later genetic analysis reported fewer N-insertions in productive TCRs among donors in an Asian-associated ancestry cluster than the roughly 690-donor mean. Broadly in line with IMGT annotations, most TCR beta V segments showed up in productive rearrangements about 87% or about 30% of the time in an earlier analysis of several hundred of the donors. In the study, approximately 160 TCR beta chains were listed as associated with cytomegalovirus. A further reported finding was that TCR beta sequences accurately predicted the HLA-A and HLA-B alleles for most subjects in the first cohort. V-gene and J-gene trimming of TCR beta chains was associated with a missense DCLRE1C variant in a later genetic analysis, and the association was replicated in an independent cohort. Some IMGT-functional V segments, including TRBV6-2 and TRBV6-3, could not be distinguished by the 87-base-pair reads and were therefore excluded. The earlier analysis of some 560 of the donors excluded fewer than 20 rarely observed V segments, including chromosome 9 orphons, because counts were too low. Because HLA typing was missing for some donors at each locus, association tests included only the typed subset. The presence/absence analyses assumed that sequencing depth was roughly uniform across donors, and that assumption may not be true. A later analysis found that HLA-associated TCR beta chains were more clonally expanded and had lower generation probabilities than equally common non-associated chains. At a false discovery rate of 0.05, a later analysis linked 15,000 to 20,000 TCR beta sequences to specific HLA alleles. According to a later analysis, most CMV-associated TCR beta chains appeared to be HLA-restricted, and the HLA associations seemed to be driven largely by CMV exposure. Linkage disequilibrium might explain the correlated functional status among segregating V segments, but an unknown experimental factor could not be excluded. In a later analysis, several top co-occurrence clusters were reported to appear linked to parvovirus B19, influenza, CMV and Epstein-Barr virus. A later analysis found that TCR association rates varied across HLA loci, with DRB1 alleles showing the most associated TCRs and HLA-C alleles the fewest. Cytomegalovirus status was reported to be diagnosed by the classifier with high specificity and sensitivity in both the original and validation cohorts.

On this clone: Its antigen remains unidentified. No qualities accompany the bases; no much larger clone lies one base away.

In the germline V gene, CDR1 corresponds to MNHNS and CDR2 to SASEGT. The CDR3 runs 18 residues from the cysteine to the phenylalanine. The sequence is cut down to CDR3 DNA, 54 bases in frame from base 1. Unmatched junction bases come to 15, with V trimmed by 4 bases and J by 0 bases. The cohort comprised under 700 healthy bone marrow donors. All cohort members were sampled while nominally healthy, although unrecorded immune exposures were likely present. The donor was CMV seronegative and belonged to the group of several hundred seronegative cohort members. A peripheral blood sample was collected from each donor, and TCR beta sequencing was performed on peripheral blood mononuclear cells. The Qiagen DNeasy Blood Extraction Kit was used to extract genomic DNA from the blood cell samples. The method behind the library was the immunoSEQ multiplex PCR assay. A mixture of 60 forward primers for TCR Vbeta segments and 13 reverse primers for TCR Jbeta segments was used in the multiplex PCR. A multiplex PCR assay on genomic DNA amplified the CDR3 region of rearranged TCR beta genes. The amplified TCR beta libraries were sequenced on the Illumina HiSeq System as 87-base-pair reads. In the paper's pipeline: A later analysis tallied roughly 80 million unique TCR beta chains across the 700 or so repertoires, and approximately 11 million of those chains were shared by two or more donors. A nearest-neighbor algorithm error-corrected the raw reads and collapsed the reads into unique sequences, merging closely related sequences to remove PCR and sequencing errors. V, D and J gene segments were assigned by aligning CDR3 sequences to IMGT reference sequences. For a sequence to be retained, a match of at least six nucleotides was required to both a V gene segment and a J gene segment. Rearrangements were called productive when the CDR3 lacked stop codons and stayed in frame with V and J; all others were non-productive. CDR3 was defined according to IMGT convention as the region running from the second conserved V-encoded cysteine to the conserved J-encoded phenylalanine. In an earlier analysis of more than 550 of the donors, sequences lacking an unambiguous match to a single V gene segment were excluded. An earlier analysis of around 600 of the donors classified V segments as functional when productive rearrangements were above 56.7% and as segregating when the standard deviation between donors was above 5%. A statistical classification framework was built for diagnosing cytomegalovirus status from the catalog of TCR beta chain sequences. In a later analysis, V and J genes were assigned by comparing TCR nucleotide sequences against IMGT/GENE-DB human TR gene sequences. A later analysis assigned CDR3 sequences and most-parsimonious VDJ recombination scenarios with the TCRdist pipeline. In a later analysis, every TCR beta chain was defined by the combination of its CDR3 amino acid sequence and its V-gene family, and reads without a unique V-gene family were dropped. In a later analysis, fewer than 650 highly shared, low-generation-probability nucleotide sequences were removed to address suspected cross-contamination and a sequencing artifact. For each public chain, a later analysis derived a clonal expansion index from normalized ranks of inferred template counts within each repertoire. In a later analysis, generation probabilities were computed with a VDJ recombination model fitted to out-of-frame rearrangements, and the resulting probabilities were checked against IGoR. In a later analysis, hypergeometric tests were used to score TCR-TCR, TCR-HLA and TCR-CMV co-occurrence, with a repertoire-size bias correction applied to TCR pairs. In a later analysis, false discovery rates were estimated by permuting HLA or CMV assignments 20 times. In a later analysis, co-occurring TCRs were grouped with DBSCAN, and TCRdist sequence similarity was added when clustering was performed within HLA-allele-positive subsets. Repertoires with fewer than 30,000 or more than 120,000 public chains, plus five repertoires with anomalous nucleotide sharing, were excluded from co-occurrence clustering. TCRdb re-hosts the immuneACCESS table, in-frame sequences only. Its copies lack some clones; in the studies checked, an unresolved V gene accounts for under half of them, and the cause for the rest is not known. That table furnishes V, J and clone size, whereas the DNA furnished D and trimming. The sample records approximately 130,000 clones, roughly 85% of which are singletons. Together, the top ten hold approximately 1.2% of the sample.

This receptor was taken from a boy younger than 18 in good health and CMV-seronegative. The sequence is built from TRBV6-1 and TRBJ2-7; the central 7 bases match TRBD1. Input material: PBMCs. CDR3 loop: CASSVVQGVMLFSYEQYF. The nucleotide sequence reads TGTGCCAGCAGTGTGGTGCAGGGGGTGATGCTTTTCTCCTACGAGCAGTACTTC.